Listed below are T cell receptor beta chains from one sample, sequenced in a study of T cells in Graves' hyperthyroidism and ophthalmopathy. MiXCR was run by TCRdb on the multiplex PCR reads, yielding one entry per CDR3 protein. The data contain about 560,000 distinct CDR3 sequences, 16% of them singletons. Sequences were obtained from blood. The receptors were gathered from a woman aged 18-29 years with Graves' hyperthyroidism. CDR3s include the opening cysteine and the closing phenylalanine or tryptophan. A D gene is named only where the DNA matches it firmly. The size entry is marked missing in some rows and otherwise reads once, few, many or a size class.

V	size	J	D	CDR3	DNA
TRBV6-2/TRBV6-3	-	TRBJ1-6	-	CASAPGGVSPLHF	TGTGCCAGCGCCCCCGGAGGGGTTTCACCCCTCCACTTT
TRBV19	-	TRBJ2-7	TRBD2	CASSSGGAYEQYF	TGTGCCAGTAGTAGCGGGGGGGCGTACGAGCAGTACTTC
TRBV29-1	few	TRBJ2-2	-	CSVVDSTGELFF	TGCAGCGTTGTCGACAGCACCGGGGAGCTGTTTTTT
TRBV7-2	many	TRBJ2-5	TRBD2	CASSLTSTQETQYF	TGTGCCAGCAGCTTGACTAGCACGCAAGAGACCCAGTACTTC
TRBV3-1	-	TRBJ2-1	TRBD1	CASSPWDRRNEQFF	TGTGCCAGCAGCCCTTGGGACAGGCGGAATGAGCAGTTCTTC
TRBV5-1	-	TRBJ2-7	-	CASSSQGDEQYF	TGCGCCAGCAGCTCGCAAGGTGACGAGCAGTACTTC
TRBV4-1	few	TRBJ2-7	-	CASSQDWTYEQYF	TGCGCCAGCAGCCAGGACTGGACCTACGAGCAGTACTTC
TRBV29-1	few	TRBJ2-5	TRBD1	CSVIFTRTGWQETQYF	TGCAGCGTTATTTTTACGCGGACAGGTTGGCAAGAGACCCAGTACTTC
TRBV19	-	TRBJ2-7	TRBD1	CASGDSSYEQYF	TGTGCCAGTGGGGACAGCTCCTACGAGCAGTACTTC
TRBV13	many	TRBJ2-5	TRBD2	CASSLGLAGKQETQYF	TGTGCCAGCAGCTTAGGCCTAGCGGGGAAACAAGAGACCCAGTACTTC
TRBV30	-	TRBJ2-3	-	CAWSVGSTRADTQYF	TGTGCCTGGAGTGTGGGTAGTACTAGGGCAGATACGCAGTATTTT
TRBV29-1	few	TRBJ2-1	TRBD2	CSVERSGGPQLPNEQFF	TGCAGCGTTGAACGTAGCGGGGGACCTCAACTCCCTAATGAGCAGTTCTTC